This TCR beta chain came from a study of T cell responses to AZD1222 COVID-19 vaccine. Study-wide points: Elevations in Spike-specific TCR breadth and depth followed administration of two AZD1222 doses. Reports indicate that nearly half of spike-specific TCRs are directed at unmutated variant regions. The repertoires were collected only after the peak T cell response. Possibly, clonal diversity was underestimated; donors were largely white British and included more females.

The CDR3 runs to 15 residues. The germline V gene has CDR1 LGHNA and CDR2 YNFKEQ. The V and J ends lost 2 bases and 2 bases respectively, with 13 bases between them. Produced via immunoSEQ multiplex PCR; TCRdb's table is partial and in-frame only. The repertoire holds about 150,000 clones, with 80% to 90% as singletons. In regard to this clone: Antigen: not known.

The chain combines TRBV4-2 with TRBJ2-7; tentatively, D is TRBD1 or TRBD2 (5 bases each). This specimen was peripheral blood, taken on day 0 of AZD1222 vaccination. The receptor's source is an adult in good health. CDR3 residues: CASSQMRGATYEQYF. The CDR3, as DNA: TGTGCCAGCAGCCAAATGCGAGGGGCAACCTACGAGCAGTACTTC.